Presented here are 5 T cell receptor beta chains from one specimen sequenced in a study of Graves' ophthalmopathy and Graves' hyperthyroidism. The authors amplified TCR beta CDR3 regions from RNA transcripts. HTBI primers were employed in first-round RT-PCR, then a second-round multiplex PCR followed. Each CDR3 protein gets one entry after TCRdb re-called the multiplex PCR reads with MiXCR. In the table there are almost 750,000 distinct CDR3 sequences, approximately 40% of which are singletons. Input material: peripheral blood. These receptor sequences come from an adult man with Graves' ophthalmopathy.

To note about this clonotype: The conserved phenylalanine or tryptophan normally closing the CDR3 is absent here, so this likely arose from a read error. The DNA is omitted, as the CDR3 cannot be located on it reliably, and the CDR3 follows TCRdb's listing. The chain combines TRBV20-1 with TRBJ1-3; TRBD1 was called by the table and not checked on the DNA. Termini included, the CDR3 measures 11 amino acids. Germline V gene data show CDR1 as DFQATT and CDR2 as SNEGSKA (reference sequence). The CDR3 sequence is CSARDGHRAST.

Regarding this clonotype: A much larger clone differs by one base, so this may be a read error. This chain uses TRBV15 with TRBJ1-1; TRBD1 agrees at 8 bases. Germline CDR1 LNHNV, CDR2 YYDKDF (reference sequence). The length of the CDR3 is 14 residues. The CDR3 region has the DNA TGTACCACCAGCAGACTATTCCGGGACAGGGAAGCTTTCTTT. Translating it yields CTTSRLFRDREAFF.

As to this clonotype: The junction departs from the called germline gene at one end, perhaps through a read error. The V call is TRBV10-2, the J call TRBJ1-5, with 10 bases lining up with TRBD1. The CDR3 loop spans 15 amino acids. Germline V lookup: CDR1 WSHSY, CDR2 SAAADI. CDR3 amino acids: CASSKVGTGDQPQHF. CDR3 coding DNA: TGTGCCAGCTCGAAGGTTGGGACAGGGGATCAGCCCCAGCATTTT.

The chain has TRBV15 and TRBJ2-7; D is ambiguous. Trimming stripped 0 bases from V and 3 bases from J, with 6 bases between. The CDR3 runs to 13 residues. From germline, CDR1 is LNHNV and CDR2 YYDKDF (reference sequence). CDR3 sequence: CATSREPGYEQYF. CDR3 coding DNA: TGTGCCACCAGCAGAGAGCCAGGCTACGAGCAGTACTTC.

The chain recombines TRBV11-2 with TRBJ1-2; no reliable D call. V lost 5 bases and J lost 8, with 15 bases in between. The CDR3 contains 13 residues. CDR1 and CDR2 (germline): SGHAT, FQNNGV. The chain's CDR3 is CASSRPGYSGYTF. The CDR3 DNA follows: TGTGCCAGCAGCCGTCCAGGTTACTCCGGCTACACCTTC.